The clone carrying this TCR beta chain has just a few counts. Original analysis: Amplification with reference gene primers provided the estimates of nucleated cell counts. Profiling relied on immunoSEQ multiplex PCR, and the TCRdb table lists in-frame clones only, not all of them. V, J and clone size reflect that table, while D and trimming were determined from the DNA. Here the sample spans about 240,000 clones, roughly four fifths being singletons. The germline V and J ends were trimmed by 0 bases and 6 bases, with 18 bases remaining between them. From germline, CDR1 is MNHEY and CDR2 SVGAGI. This CDR3 is built from 16 residues. The data belong to a study of blood T cell repertoires in COVID-19. Overall study context: Acute and convalescent COVID-19 samples came from the United States, Italy and Spain. T cells, B-cell-depleted T cells, or PBMCs provided the cDNA or gDNA that served as material.

J is TRBJ2-7 and V is TRBV6-5; D is undetermined. The clonotype comes from a woman aged 70 to 79 with acute or convalescent COVID-19. The sequenced material came from peripheral blood. CDR3: CASSYSLRPLLAEQYF. The CDR3 nucleotides are TGTGCCAGCAGTTACTCTCTTCGCCCCCTTTTGGCCGAGCAGTACTTC.